This T cell receptor beta chain was found in a study of T cell responses to AZD1222 COVID-19 vaccine. Findings and caveats of the study: There were vaccine-associated CD4 TCRs across spike, dominant at 160-218 and 743-854. The donor group comprised mostly white British people and more females; the analysis possibly underestimated clonal diversity. At study baseline, merely several AZD1222 recipients were seropositive.

Between the trimmed V and J ends, which lost 0 bases and 0 bases, there was a span of 11 bases. CDR1 is MNHEY and CDR2 is SVGAGI in the germline V gene. The CDR3 spans 16 residues. Profiling relied on immunoSEQ multiplex PCR, and the TCRdb table lists in-frame clones only, not all of them. The sample has tens of thousands of clones, 80% to 90% seen once. This clone was detected once. Antigen unknown. J is TRBJ1-1 and V is TRBV6-5; tentative D call: TRBD1 (5 bases). The starting material was peripheral blood, obtained on day 0 of AZD1222 vaccination. This TCR was recovered from an adult in good health. CDR3 DNA: TGTGCCAGCAGTTACTCGATTTTGGGGCTGAACACTGAAGCTTTCTTT. This gives the protein CASSYSILGLNTEAFF.